A selection of T cell receptor beta chains follows, all from one sample in a study of identical twins. TCRdb reanalysed the 5' RACE reads using MiXCR and keeps one entry per CDR3 protein. The sample shows 700,000 to 950,000 distinct CDR3 sequences, more than 9% of them seen only once. This sample was also put to use in a study of yellow fever vaccine responses in identical twins.

The sequenced material came from PBMCs. The receptors here all came from a woman between 18 and 29 years old in good health. The conserved cysteine and the conserved F or W are not part of the CDR3 here.

v_gene: TRBV23-1
j_gene: TRBJ2-5
CDR3aa: ASSLTRQAPRETQY

v_gene: TRBV4-2
j_gene: TRBJ2-7
CDR3aa: ASSPGLENTYEQY

v_gene: TRBV5-6
j_gene: TRBJ2-7
CDR3aa: ASSLVLVPYEQY

v_gene: TRBV12-3/TRBV12-4
j_gene: TRBJ1-1
CDR3aa: ASSGQLVRRNTEAF

v_gene: TRBV5-1
j_gene: TRBJ1-5
CDR3aa: ASSVSGQGNQPQH

v_gene: TRBV29-1
j_gene: TRBJ1-1
CDR3aa: SVVGFNTEAF

v_gene: TRBV29-1
j_gene: TRBJ2-1
CDR3aa: SVAGTSGRASYEQF

v_gene: TRBV9
j_gene: TRBJ2-7
CDR3aa: ASSVNPTTPYEQY

v_gene: TRBV6-5
j_gene: TRBJ1-5
CDR3aa: ASSLNRLGNQPQH

v_gene: TRBV5-1
j_gene: TRBJ1-2
CDR3aa: ASSPDREGNYGYT

v_gene: TRBV29-1
j_gene: TRBJ2-1
CDR3aa: SVGREGRYNEQF

v_gene: TRBV5-1
j_gene: TRBJ2-5
CDR3aa: ASSQTYGSETQY

v_gene: TRBV20-1
j_gene: TRBJ2-3
CDR3aa: SAREWDYDTQY

v_gene: TRBV18
j_gene: TRBJ2-4
CDR3aa: ASSPAMDIQY

v_gene: TRBV4-2
j_gene: TRBJ1-1
CDR3aa: ASSQVEEMNTEAF

v_gene: TRBV6-1
j_gene: TRBJ2-3
CDR3aa: ASRRDGFTDTQY

v_gene: TRBV5-1
j_gene: TRBJ2-2
CDR3aa: ASSSRGITGELF

v_gene: TRBV3-1
j_gene: TRBJ2-2
CDR3aa: ASSQVVTGGELF

v_gene: TRBV6-1
j_gene: TRBJ2-1
CDR3aa: ASSEPASSRNEQF

v_gene: TRBV7-9
j_gene: TRBJ1-2
CDR3aa: ASLREGDIYGYT

v_gene: TRBV6-2/TRBV6-3
j_gene: TRBJ2-7
CDR3aa: ASSRSGLGYEQY

v_gene: TRBV9
j_gene: TRBJ2-3
CDR3aa: ASSFHDRPYPDTQY

v_gene: TRBV29-1
j_gene: TRBJ1-1
CDR3aa: SARKQGAGTEAF

v_gene: TRBV10-3
j_gene: TRBJ1-2
CDR3aa: AISESTGNGYT

v_gene: TRBV28
j_gene: TRBJ2-7
CDR3aa: ASSFSSGRARGEQY

v_gene: TRBV5-1
j_gene: TRBJ2-1
CDR3aa: ASSTGLAGGRGEQF

v_gene: TRBV20-1
j_gene: TRBJ1-2
CDR3aa: SARDENGYT

v_gene: TRBV12-3/TRBV12-4
j_gene: TRBJ1-5
CDR3aa: ASSLNQGVGQPQH

v_gene: TRBV10-2
j_gene: TRBJ2-1
CDR3aa: ASSDLGLADEQF

v_gene: TRBV20-1
j_gene: TRBJ2-3
CDR3aa: SARDPYVGDTQY

v_gene: TRBV29-1
j_gene: TRBJ2-7
CDR3aa: SVEDRQNYEQY

v_gene: TRBV18
j_gene: TRBJ2-1
CDR3aa: ASSLQEGGRVNEQF

v_gene: TRBV12-3/TRBV12-4
j_gene: TRBJ1-2
CDR3aa: ASSRTGGIINYGYT

v_gene: TRBV3-1
j_gene: TRBJ2-1
CDR3aa: ASSQEVTSGAYKTYNEQF

v_gene: TRBV14
j_gene: TRBJ2-1
CDR3aa: ASSQEGFWGAFEQF

v_gene: TRBV12-3/TRBV12-4
j_gene: TRBJ1-1
CDR3aa: ASNEGVFGAF

v_gene: TRBV10-3
j_gene: TRBJ2-1
CDR3aa: AISDSGGVRNEQF

v_gene: TRBV2
j_gene: TRBJ2-1
CDR3aa: ASSLTTLAGGFDEQF

v_gene: TRBV15
j_gene: TRBJ1-5
CDR3aa: ATSREPGQGRQPQH